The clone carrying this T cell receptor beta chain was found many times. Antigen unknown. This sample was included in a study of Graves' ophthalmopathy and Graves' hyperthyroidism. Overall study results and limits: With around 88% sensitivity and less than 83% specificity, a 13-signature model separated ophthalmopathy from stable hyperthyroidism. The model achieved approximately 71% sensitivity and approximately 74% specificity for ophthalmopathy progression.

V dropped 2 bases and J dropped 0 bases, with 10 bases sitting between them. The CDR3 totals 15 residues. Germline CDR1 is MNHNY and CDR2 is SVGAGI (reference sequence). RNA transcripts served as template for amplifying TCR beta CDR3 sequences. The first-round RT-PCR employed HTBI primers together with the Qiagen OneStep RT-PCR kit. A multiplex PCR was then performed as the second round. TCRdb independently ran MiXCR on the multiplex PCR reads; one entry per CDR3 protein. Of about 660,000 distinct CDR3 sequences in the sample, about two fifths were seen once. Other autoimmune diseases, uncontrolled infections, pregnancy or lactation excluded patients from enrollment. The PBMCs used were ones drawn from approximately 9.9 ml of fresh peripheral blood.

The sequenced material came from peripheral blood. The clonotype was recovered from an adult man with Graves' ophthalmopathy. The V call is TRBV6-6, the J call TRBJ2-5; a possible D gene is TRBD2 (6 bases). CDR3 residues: CASSYRGDYQETQYF. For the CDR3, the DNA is TGTGCCAGCAGTTACCGAGGGGACTACCAAGAGACCCAGTACTTC.